The clone carrying this TCR beta chain was observed many times. Its specificity is unknown. V shed 4 bases and J shed 0 bases, with 14 bases lying between them. Looked up from germline, CDR1 is SGHRS and CDR2 is YFSETQ. This CDR3 comprises 16 residues. A 5'RACE reaction primed in the constant segment made cDNA libraries of TCR alpha and TCR beta, and these carried sample barcodes and UMIs. TCRdb independently ran MiXCR on the 5' RACE reads; one entry per CDR3 protein. The sample lists about 50,000 distinct CDR3 sequences, around 9.7% occurring once. The data originate from a study of T-cell memory formation after mild COVID-19. Points from the study as a whole: Some clones that responded turned up in pre-infection memory, which suggests that cross-reactive memory joined in. Among CD4+ contracting clones, most were CM and EM, and CD8+ ones EMRA. Whereas later expanders leaned CD4+, clones contracting day 15 to 85 showed a balanced CD4/CD8 makeup.

J is TRBJ2-4 and V is TRBV5-1; D may correspond to TRBD1 or TRBD2 (6 bases each). This TCR was recovered from an adult woman who had mild COVID-19 (a few samples of this study predate the infection). Cell type and time point are not known. The sequenced sample consisted of PBMCs or a T cell subset sorted from them (not recorded which). The DNA of the CDR3 is TGCGCCAGCAGCCCGGGGAGGACAGAAGCCAAAAACATTCAGTACTTC. This codes for CASSPGRTEAKNIQYF.